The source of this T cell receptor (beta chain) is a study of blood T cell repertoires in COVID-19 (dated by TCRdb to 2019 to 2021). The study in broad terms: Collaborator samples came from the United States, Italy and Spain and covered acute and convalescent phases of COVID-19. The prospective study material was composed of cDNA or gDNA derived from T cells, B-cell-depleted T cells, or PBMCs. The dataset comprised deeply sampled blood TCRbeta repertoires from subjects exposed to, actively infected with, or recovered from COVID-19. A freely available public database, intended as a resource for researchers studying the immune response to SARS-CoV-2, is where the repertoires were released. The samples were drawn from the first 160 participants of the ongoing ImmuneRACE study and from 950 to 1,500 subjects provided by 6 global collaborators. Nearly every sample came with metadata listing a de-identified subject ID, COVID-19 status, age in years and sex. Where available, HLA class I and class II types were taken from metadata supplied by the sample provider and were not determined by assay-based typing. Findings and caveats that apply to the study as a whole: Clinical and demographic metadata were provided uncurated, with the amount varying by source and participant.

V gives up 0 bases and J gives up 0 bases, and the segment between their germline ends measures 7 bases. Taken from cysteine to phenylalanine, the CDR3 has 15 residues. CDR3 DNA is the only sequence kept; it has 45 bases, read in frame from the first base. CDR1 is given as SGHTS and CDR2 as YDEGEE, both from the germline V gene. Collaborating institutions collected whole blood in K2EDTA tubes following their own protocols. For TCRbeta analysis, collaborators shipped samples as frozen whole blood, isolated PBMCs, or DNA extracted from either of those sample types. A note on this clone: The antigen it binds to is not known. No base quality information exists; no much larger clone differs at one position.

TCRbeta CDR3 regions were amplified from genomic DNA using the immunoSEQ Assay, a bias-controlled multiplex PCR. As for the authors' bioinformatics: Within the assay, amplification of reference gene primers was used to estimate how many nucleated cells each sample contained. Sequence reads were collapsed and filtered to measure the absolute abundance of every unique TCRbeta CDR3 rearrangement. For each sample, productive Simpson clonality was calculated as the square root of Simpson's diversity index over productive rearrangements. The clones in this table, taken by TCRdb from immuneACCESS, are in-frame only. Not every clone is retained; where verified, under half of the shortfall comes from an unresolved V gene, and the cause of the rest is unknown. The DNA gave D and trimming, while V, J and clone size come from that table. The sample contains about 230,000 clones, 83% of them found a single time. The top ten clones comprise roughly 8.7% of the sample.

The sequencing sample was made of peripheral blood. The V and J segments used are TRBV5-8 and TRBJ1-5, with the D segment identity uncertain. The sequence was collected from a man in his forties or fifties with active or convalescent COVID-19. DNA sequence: TGTGCCAGCAGCTTGGAACACAATAGCAATCAGCCCCAGCATTTT. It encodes CASSLEHNSNQPQHF.